This TCR beta chain was found in a study of circulating CD8 cells and anti-PD-1 response in melanoma (dated by TCRdb to about 2020). Looking at the study overall: Patients received nivolumab intravenously at 3 mg/kg every 2 weeks. Of the roughly 13 patients in the melanoma cohort, seven received anti-PD-1 as first-line therapy and six had prior targeted therapy or immunotherapy. Patients with complete or partial responses were classified as responders, and patients with stable or progressive disease (RECIST v1.1) were classified as non-responders. The TCR repertoire analysis was performed on roughly eleven melanoma patients, comprising 7 non-responders and 4 responders. PD-1 on on-treatment samples was detected using a biotinylated anti-human IgG4 antibody. Overall results and qualifications from the work: The DNEG repertoire had the highest diversity, the PD-1 and DPOS repertoires had similar and higher clonality, and the TIGIT repertoires had the lowest diversity. Repertoires were mostly private between subsets, with fewer than 7% of TRB clonotypes shared at M1, and the greatest sharing occurred between DPOS and TIGIT. Experiments were generally performed without replicates because of limited material. The cohort mixed treatment-naive and previously treated patients, which the authors noted could influence results. Tumor material was not accessible, so tumor reactivity was assessed by peptide assays on expanded sorted subsets instead. Only baseline and M1 samples from a small cohort with few responders were used in the published TCR repertoire comparisons.

A BD FACSAria II cell sorter was used to sort four subsets, defined by PD-1 and/or TIGIT, from live CD3+CD8+TCRalphabeta+ cells. To characterize how relevant each subset is to anti-PD-1 therapy response, circulating CD8 T cells were sorted into four subsets based on PD-1 and TIGIT expression. For each sorted CD8 T-cell subset, both the TCR alpha and TCR beta chains were sequenced. Peripheral blood was collected before the first anti-PD-1 injection, after two injections and after four injections. PBMCs were isolated immediately by Ficoll gradient centrifugation. Until use, PBMCs were cryopreserved in liquid nitrogen in RPMI containing roughly 22% FCS and roughly 10% DMSO. After thawing, PBMCs were stained with a viability dye and with antibodies against CD3, CD8alpha, TCRalphabeta, PD-1 and TIGIT. The RNeasy Kit was used to extract total RNA, and all samples came in with a RIN above 7. This sample was sequenced with a NextSeq 500. The QIAseq Immune Repertoire RNA Library Kit, Human TCR Panel was used to prepare TCR libraries from roughly 16 ng of total RNA. TCR libraries were sequenced on an Illumina NextSeq with a Mid Output V2 kit, using asymmetric 261x41 paired-end reads. Each TCR library was diluted to approximately 4 nM, after which the TCR libraries were pooled, denatured and loaded at roughly 0.98 pM. Under the source paper's analysis protocol: TCR FASTQ files were processed in the QIAGEN GeneGlobe Data Analysis Center, with downstream analysis in R 3.5.2. Clonality was computed as one minus Shannon entropy normalized by the log of the number of unique productive sequences. Fisher exact tests at 5% FDR, run separately within each subset, picked out TRA or TRB clonotypes whose abundance differed between baseline and M1. Differentially abundant clonotypes were categorized as emerging, expanding, contracting or non-expanding/contracting. Morisita's overlap index was used to measure how much repertoires overlapped between patients. TCRdb reworked the public reads: Q25 trimming with fastp, MiXCR clone assembly, productive beta chains retained. Each CDR3 protein appears once, grouped with its most common genes and DNA. These V and J calls derive from TCRdb rather than the authors' analysis. The sample table holds about 430 distinct CDR3 sequences, of which roughly 8% were seen once. Roughly 29% of the sample goes to the ten largest clones.

Compared with the rest of its sample, this clonotype is large (0.1 to 1%). The target of this receptor is not known. The input lacks base qualities; no much larger clone sits a single base away. The sample here was CD8+ T cells from PBMCs, taken at baseline or after one month of anti-PD-1 therapy (not recorded which). This sequence originates from a human donor with melanoma.

CDR3 region: CASSLVALTDTQYF. The DNA sequence is given as TGTGCCAGCAGTTTAGTAGCGCTCACAGATACGCAGTATTTT. The chain is assembled from TRBV27 and TRBJ2-3; possibly the D gene is TRBD2, per 5 matching bases. Sequences MNHEY (CDR1) and SMNVEV (CDR2) are obtained from the germline V gene (reference sequence). V and J lose 2 bases and 2 bases, and a span of 8 bases separates them. The CDR3 numbers 14 residues from cysteine through phenylalanine. Just CDR3 DNA is preserved here, 42 bases in frame from base 1.